Listed below are T cell receptor beta chains from one sample, sequenced in a study of blood T cells in healthy people across ages. In TCRdb, the 5' RACE reads were re-called with MiXCR into one record per CDR3 protein. Of almost 1 million distinct CDR3 sequences in the sample, just over 50% were seen once. Sequenced sample: blood. All receptors derive from a woman aged 55-69 years in good health. The CDR3 runs from the conserved cysteine through the conserved F or W. The order of the fields is V gene, J gene, D gene, clone size, CDR3 protein, CDR3 DNA. D genes are given only for firm matches. A clone size is listed for some rows: how often the clone was seen (once, few, many), or a class if it is expanded.

TRBV6-1	TRBJ2-6	TRBD1	NA	CASSLRDRGHGANVLTF	TGTGCCAGCAGTCTCCGGGACAGGGGGCATGGGGCCAACGTCCTGACTTTC
TRBV4-1	TRBJ1-2	NA	NA	CASSQPKTSGYGHTF	TGCGCCAGCAGCCAACCCAAGACCTCGGGCTATGGCCACACCTTC
TRBV20-1	TRBJ1-5	NA	few	CSASKDIGYPYNQPQHF	TGCAGTGCTAGTAAGGATATAGGGTACCCTTACAATCAGCCCCAGCATTTT
TRBV7-6	TRBJ2-6	NA	NA	CASSSGWKGGRSSGANVLTF	TGTGCCAGCAGCTCAGGGTGGAAGGGGGGTAGAAGCTCTGGGGCCAACGTCCTGACTTTC
TRBV7-8	TRBJ2-3	NA	few	CASSLVRGSRSTDTQYF	TGTGCCAGCAGCTTAGTTAGAGGGAGCAGAAGCACAGATACGCAGTATTTT
TRBV20-1	TRBJ1-5	TRBD1	NA	CSASPQGGSNQPQHF	TGCAGTGCTAGCCCCCAGGGGGGGTCAAATCAGCCCCAGCATTTT
TRBV28	TRBJ2-3	TRBD2	NA	CASSSGLAGWAADTQYF	TGTGCCAGCAGTTCAGGACTAGCGGGATGGGCAGCAGATACGCAGTATTTT
TRBV7-2	TRBJ2-1	NA	NA	CASSLMEGGYSEQFF	TGTGCCAGCAGCCTCATGGAGGGGGGGTACAGTGAGCAGTTCTTC
TRBV27	TRBJ2-1	TRBD2	few	CASSISTSGSYYEQFF	TGTGCCAGCAGTATATCTACTAGCGGGAGTTATTATGAGCAGTTCTTC
TRBV7-2	TRBJ2-2	TRBD1	NA	CASSLTGLGGELFF	TGTGCCAGCAGCTTGACAGGGCTGGGCGGGGAGCTGTTTTTT
TRBV12-3/TRBV12-4	TRBJ2-1	TRBD2	few	CASSEPGLDNMQFF	TGTGCCAGCAGCGAGCCGGGACTAGATAATATGCAGTTCTTC
TRBV6-2/TRBV6-3	TRBJ2-7	TRBD2	few	CASSRGGHEQYF	TGTGCCAGCAGCCGCGGGGGACACGAGCAGTACTTC
TRBV20-1	TRBJ1-6	TRBD1	NA	CSARRGTGRNSPLHF	TGCAGTGCTAGAAGGGGGACAGGCCGTAATTCACCCCTCCACTTT
TRBV12-3/TRBV12-4	TRBJ2-1	TRBD2	NA	CASSFGGFWTSGNNEQFF	TGTGCCAGCAGTTTCGGCGGGTTTTGGACTAGCGGGAACAATGAGCAGTTCTTC
TRBV6-2/TRBV6-3	TRBJ2-7	TRBD1	few	CASSTPGQGASYEQYF	TGTGCCAGCAGTACTCCGGGACAGGGGGCTTCCTACGAGCAGTACTTC
TRBV14	TRBJ1-2	NA	NA	CASSPRVGTYGYTF	TGTGCCAGCAGCCCCAGGGTTGGGACGTATGGCTACACCTTC
TRBV2	TRBJ1-2	TRBD1	NA	CASGRDSAHYGYTF	TGTGCCAGCGGCCGGGACAGTGCTCACTATGGCTACACCTTC
TRBV7-2	TRBJ2-1	TRBD2	NA	CASSLLTSGRAYNEQFF	TGTGCCAGCAGCCTACTGACTAGCGGGAGGGCCTACAATGAGCAGTTCTTC
TRBV29-1	TRBJ1-5	NA	many	CSATPGQDQPQHF	TGCAGCGCAACCCCGGGGCAGGATCAGCCCCAGCATTTT
TRBV12-3/TRBV12-4	TRBJ2-4	NA	NA	CASRTGELAKNIQYF	TGTGCCAGCAGAACAGGCGAACTAGCCAAAAACATTCAGTACTTC
TRBV7-9	TRBJ2-1	TRBD2	few	CASSLTLSASGSYNEQFF	TGTGCCAGCAGCTTAACGCTCTCGGCTAGCGGGAGTTACAATGAGCAGTTCTTC
TRBV20-1	TRBJ2-1	NA	NA	CSARGDFEGQFF	TGCAGTGCTAGAGGGGACTTTGAGGGGCAGTTCTTC
TRBV5-1	TRBJ2-1	NA	NA	CASSSLRNEQFF	TGCGCCAGCAGCTCTCTTAGGAATGAGCAGTTCTTC
TRBV18	TRBJ1-1	NA	few	CASSREVNTEAFF	TGTGCCAGCTCACGCGAGGTGAACACTGAAGCTTTCTTT
TRBV10-3	TRBJ1-1	NA	few	CAISANTEAFF	TGTGCCATCAGTGCTAACACTGAAGCTTTCTTT
TRBV24-1	TRBJ2-5	NA	few	CATSETGPLETQYF	TGTGCCACCAGTGAAACAGGGCCATTGGAGACCCAGTACTTC
TRBV6-2/TRBV6-3	TRBJ2-5	TRBD1	NA	CASNSPGQQETQYF	TGTGCCAGCAATTCTCCGGGACAGCAAGAGACCCAGTACTTC
TRBV7-2	TRBJ2-5	TRBD2	NA	CASTAAGLGETQYF	TGTGCCAGCACCGCAGCGGGATTGGGGGAGACCCAGTACTTC
TRBV7-9	TRBJ2-7	TRBD2	few	CASSLGPQRGSYEQYF	TGTGCCAGCAGCTTAGGGCCACAGCGGGGCTCCTACGAGCAGTACTTC
TRBV20-1	TRBJ2-7	NA	NA	CSATGGARTSTYEQYF	TGCAGTGCTACAGGGGGCGCAAGGACTAGCACGTACGAGCAGTACTTC
TRBV6-5	TRBJ2-7	NA	NA	CASSKTREPGYEQYF	TGTGCCAGCAGTAAGACTCGGGAGCCCGGCTACGAGCAGTACTTC
TRBV27	TRBJ2-5	TRBD2	NA	CVSSLREVFRKQETQYF	TGTGTCAGCAGTTTGCGGGAGGTTTTTAGGAAACAAGAGACCCAGTACTTC
TRBV7-9	TRBJ1-6	NA	NA	CASSLAVSGRTLHF	TGTGCCAGCAGCTTAGCGGTCTCGGGTAGGACCCTCCACTTT
TRBV6-5	TRBJ2-3	TRBD1	few	CASAEDGTGEDTQYF	TGTGCCAGCGCAGAGGATGGGACAGGGGAGGATACGCAGTATTTT
TRBV7-2	TRBJ2-1	NA	few	CASSPSWGNEQFF	TGTGCCAGCAGCCCATCCTGGGGTAATGAGCAGTTCTTC
TRBV4-1	TRBJ2-7	TRBD2	NA	CASSPSGYRTYNEQYF	TGCGCCAGCAGCCCTAGCGGGTATAGAACCTACAATGAGCAGTACTTC
TRBV10-3	TRBJ2-7	NA	few	CAIRYTAGDEQYF	TGTGCCATCAGATACACGGCCGGGGACGAGCAGTACTTC
TRBV4-3	TRBJ2-7	NA	NA	CASSQQRGYEQYF	TGCGCCAGCAGCCAGCAAAGGGGGTATGAGCAGTACTTC
TRBV7-2	TRBJ2-3	TRBD2	NA	CAEPLAGGSGGDTQYF	TGTGCCGAGCCCCTAGCGGGAGGCTCCGGGGGAGATACGCAGTATTTT
TRBV29-1	TRBJ2-7	NA	NA	CSFLTGFLGEQYF	TGCAGCTTTCTCACAGGGTTCCTGGGAGAGCAGTACTTC
TRBV7-9	TRBJ1-2	NA	NA	CASSASAGAQGSYGYTF	TGTGCCAGCAGCGCCTCTGCGGGGGCGCAGGGCAGCTATGGCTACACCTTC
TRBV4-1	TRBJ2-2	NA	NA	CASSLNRAAPRTGELFF	TGCGCCAGCAGCCTAAATCGTGCAGCTCCGAGAACCGGGGAGCTGTTTTTT